The 12 T cell receptor beta chains reported below all come from one sample, sequenced in a study of CD8 T cells in ankylosing spondylitis. MiXCR, applied by TCRdb to the 5' RACE reads, yields one record per CDR3 protein. The sample comprises tens of thousands of distinct CDR3 sequences, roughly 5% of which are singletons, and about 2% rests with the top ten. Material for sequencing was blood, either unsorted or a sorted T cell fraction (not recorded which). These receptors all come from a male donor with ankylosing spondylitis or in good health (not recorded which).

The table lists this clonotype with many counts. The V call is TRBV20-1, the J call TRBJ2-5; 7 nucleotides match TRBD2. Germline V gene data show CDR1 as DFQATT and CDR2 as SNEGSKA (reference sequence). V was clipped by 3 bases and J by 0 bases; unmatched bases: 7. This CDR3 has 15 residues. CDR3 sequence (DNA): TGCAGTGCTAGGGGGGGGGAGGGGCACCAAGAGACCCAGTACTTC. It yields the protein CSARGGEGHQETQYF.

This clonotype showed up many times. V usage is TRBV5-1 and J usage is TRBJ2-5, with D hard to call. Germline CDR1 reads SGHRS; CDR2 reads YFSETQ. This CDR3 has 13 amino acids. The germline V and J ends were trimmed by 4 bases and 2 bases, with 9 bases remaining between them. As DNA, the CDR3 is TGCGCCAGCAGCACACGGGTACAAGAGACCCAGTACTTC. Protein product: CASSTRVQETQYF.

This clonotype was recorded at least ten times. The J gene is TRBJ2-5, the V gene TRBV7-6; unclear D gene. Deletions cut 2 bases from V and 6 bases from J, with 13 bases between. The V gene's germline CDR1 is SGHVS and CDR2 FNYEAQ. The CDR3 spans 14 residues. CDR3 protein: CASSLLGGRQTQYF. The CDR3 nucleotides are TGTGCCAGCAGCTTACTCGGCGGCCGGCAGACCCAGTACTTC.

The table lists this clonotype with a few counts. The chain uses TRBV18 and TRBJ2-7; no reliable D call. V was shortened by 1 base and J by 3 bases, with 10 bases between the two germline ends. CDR3 length: 14 residues. Looked up from germline, CDR1 is KGHSH and CDR2 is LQKENI. CDR3 loop: CASSPQNKGYEQYF. CDR3 bases: TGTGCCAGCTCACCACAGAACAAGGGCTACGAGCAGTACTTC. Complete variable domain (other parts from reference TRBV18 and TRBJ2-7): NAGVMQNPRHLVRRRGQEARLRCSPMKGHSHVYWYRQLPEEGLKFMVYLQKENIIDESGMPKERFSAEFPKEGPSILRIQQVVRGDSAAYFCASSPQNKGYEQYFGPGTRLTVT.

The sample holds many counts of this clonotype. A much larger clone sits a single nucleotide away, making a read error possible. This chain joins TRBV6-5 and TRBJ2-7, with D perhaps matching TRBD2 (6 bases). Per germline, CDR1 MNHEY and CDR2 SVGAGI. This CDR3 has 15 amino acids. The CDR3 DNA is TGTGTCAGCAGTTACTCGAAAGGGAGGAACTACGAGCAGTACTTC. This translates into CVSSYSKGRNYEQYF.

This clonotype has more than one count but fewer than ten. The genes are TRBV30 and TRBJ2-1; 8 bases match TRBD2. The CDR3 runs to 15 residues. The germline V gene has CDR1 GTSNPN and CDR2 SVGIG (reference sequence). Trimming took 1 base from V and 6 from J; bases not matched to a gene: 8. The CDR3 protein is CAWSGRGGRSNEQFF. DNA of the CDR3: TGTGCCTGGAGTGGCCGGGGGGGCCGGAGCAATGAGCAGTTCTTC. The full variable domain, with the rest looked up from reference TRBV30 and TRBJ2-1, is SQTIHQWPATLVQPVGSPLSLECTVEGTSNPNLYWYRQAAGRGLQLLFYSVGIGQISSEVPQNLSASRPQDRQFILSSKKLLLSDSGFYLCAWSGRGGRSNEQFFGPGTRLTVL.

This clonotype was picked up many times. A read error may account for a junction end that differs from germline. The chain links TRBV7-7 to TRBJ1-1, with D perhaps TRBD1 (5 bases). The germline V gene encodes CDR1 SSHAT and CDR2 FNYEAQ (reference sequence). There are 13 residues in the CDR3. The DNA of the CDR3 is TGTGCTAGCAGCCCCTACCAGGGCACTGAAGCTTTCTTT. Its translation: CASSPYQGTEAFF.

The rearrangement joins TRBV12-3 or TRBV12-4 to TRBJ2-2; maybe TRBD1 (6 bases). V lost 6 bases and J lost 5, with 25 bases in between. This CDR3 region has 18 residues. CDR3 sequence (DNA): TGTGCCAGCAGGTTTTCGGGACATCCTCCGTCTAGAACCGGGGAGCTGTTTTTT. Protein: CASRFSGHPPSRTGELFF.

This clonotype was recorded only once. The rearrangement links TRBV5-1 to TRBJ2-3; the D is unclear. V lost 5 bases to trimming and J lost 4 bases, with 8 bases between them. CDR1 and CDR2 from the germline V gene are SGHRS and YFSETQ. There are 12 residues in the CDR3. CDR3 coding DNA: TGCGCCAGCAGGACAACGGCAGATACGCAGTATTTT. It specifies CASRTTADTQYF. Supplemented by reference TRBV5-1 and TRBJ2-3, the full variable domain reads KAGVTQTPRYLIKTRGQQVTLSCSPISGHRSVSWYQQTPGQGLQFLFEYFSETQRNKGNFPGRFSGRQFSNSRSEMNVSTLELGDSALYLCASRTTADTQYFGPGTRLTVL.

A note on this clonotype: A much larger clone is a single base away; this may be a read error. The CDR3 here is CASSLRVPAGGLTGELFF. In DNA form, the CDR3 reads TGTGCCAGCAGTTTACGAGTGCCAGCGGGGGGGCTAACCGGGGAGCTGTTTTTT. The J gene is TRBJ2-2, the V gene TRBV28, with 10 bases matching TRBD2. CDR3 size: 18 residues. Germline values: CDR1 MDHEN, CDR2 SYDVKM. Germline trimming cut 2 bases from V and 5 bases from J; bases unmatched to any gene: 11.

Many counts were recorded for this clonotype. The genes are TRBV11-2 and TRBJ1-1; 8 positions agree with TRBD1. V shed 3 bases, J shed 1 base, and the junction held 4 bases outside the gene matches. Germline CDR1 reads SGHAT; CDR2 reads FQNNGV. This CDR3 region has 15 residues. CDR3 sequence reads: CASSFRGTGNTEAFF. The CDR3 region has the DNA TGTGCCAGCAGCTTTAGGGGGACAGGGAACACTGAAGCTTTCTTT.

This clonotype was recorded many times. The gene calls are TRBV29-1 and TRBJ1-4; D is uncertain. The CDR3 extends over 12 amino acids. Per the germline V gene, CDR1 is SQVTM and CDR2 is ANQGSEA. V was clipped by 6 bases and J by 4 bases, with 9 bases between them. The CDR3 reads CSVNADNEKLFF. In DNA, the CDR3 is TGCAGCGTAAACGCGGATAATGAAAAACTGTTTTTT.